The rows below give T cell receptor beta chains drawn from one sample of a study of cytomegalovirus exposure and HLA in healthy donors. TCRdb's table, derived via immunoSEQ multiplex PCR, lists solely in-frame clones and lacks some. There are 150,000 to 250,000 clones in the sample; roughly 88% occur only once, and 13% lies in the top ten. The material sequenced was PBMCs. All receptors come from a young woman in good health and CMV-seropositive. Both conserved end residues are part of each CDR3. The order of the fields is clone size, J gene, D gene, V gene, CDR3 protein, CDR3 DNA. D genes are given only for firm matches. Part of the rows lack a size; the others show once, few, many or a class for expanded clones.

>-|TRBJ1-4|TRBD1|TRBV29-1
CSVKDRGNEKLFF
TGCAGCGTGAAGGACAGGGGGAACGAAAAACTGTTTTTT
>-|TRBJ1-3|TRBD1|TRBV6-5
CASSPRDSESIYF
TGTGCCAGCAGTCCCCGGGACAGCGAGTCCATATATTTT
>-|TRBJ2-6|-|TRBV6-1
CASSDEEIGANVLTF
TGTGCCAGCAGTGATGAAGAGATTGGGGCCAACGTCCTGACTTTC
>-|TRBJ2-7|-|TRBV7-8
CASSLGWGDEQYF
TGTGCCAGCAGCTTAGGGTGGGGAGACGAGCAGTACTTC
>-|TRBJ1-1|-|TRBV28
CASSPFWGPNTEAFF
TGTGCCAGCAGTCCCTTTTGGGGGCCGAACACTGAAGCTTTCTTT
>-|TRBJ2-3|-|TRBV5-1
CASSSGSTDTQYF
TGCGCCAGCAGCTCGGGAAGCACAGATACGCAGTATTTT
>-|TRBJ2-7|TRBD2|TRBV28
CASSADSGRIPYEQYF
TGTGCCAGCAGTGCCGATAGCGGGAGAATCCCTTACGAGCAGTACTTC
>-|TRBJ1-1|-|TRBV2
CASSERGGSTEAFF
TGTGCCAGCAGTGAACGGGGGGGGAGCACTGAAGCTTTCTTT
>-|TRBJ1-1|-|TRBV13
CASSLAGPDTEAFF
TGTGCCAGCAGCTTGGCAGGGCCGGACACTGAAGCTTTCTTT
>once|TRBJ2-7|-|TRBV2
CAKQGGGSSYEQYF
TGTGCCAAGCAGGGAGGAGGGAGCTCCTACGAGCAGTACTTC
>-|TRBJ1-2|-|TRBV28
CASRANRAGGYTF
TGTGCCAGCAGGGCCAACAGGGCTGGGGGCTACACCTTC
>-|TRBJ2-1|TRBD2|TRBV28
CASRTRTSGRAPYNEQFF
TGTGCCAGCAGGACCCGGACTAGCGGGAGGGCCCCCTACAATGAGCAGTTCTTC
>-|TRBJ2-3|TRBD2|TRBV7-2
CASSSAGLVTDTQYF
TGTGCCAGCAGCTCCGCGGGACTAGTAACAGATACGCAGTATTTT
>-|TRBJ2-3|TRBD1|TRBV18
CASSGDRGTPTDTQYF
TGTGCCAGCTCAGGGGACAGGGGGACACCCACAGATACGCAGTATTTT
>-|TRBJ2-2|-|TRBV6-6
CASSYAGTGELFF
TGTGCCAGCAGTTATGCCGGCACCGGGGAGCTGTTTTTT
>once|TRBJ2-3|-|TRBV5-1
CASSTTTTDTQYF
TGCGCCAGCAGCACAACCACCACAGATACGCAGTATTTT
>-|TRBJ2-3|TRBD2|TRBV2
CASSTHGLAGTDTQYF
TGTGCCAGCAGTACCCACGGACTAGCGGGCACAGATACGCAGTATTTT
>-|TRBJ2-2|TRBD2|TRBV5-1
CASSFGEGPPTGELFF
TGCGCCAGCAGCTTTGGGGAGGGCCCTCCTACCGGGGAGCTGTTTTTT
>once|TRBJ1-2|TRBD1|TRBV11-2
CASSLDMKGTAYGYTF
TGTGCCAGCAGCTTAGATATGAAGGGGACAGCGTATGGCTACACCTTC
>-|TRBJ1-2|-|TRBV18
CASSPPGAQNYGYTF
TGTGCCAGCTCACCACCGGGGGCACAGAACTATGGCTACACCTTC
>-|TRBJ2-3|TRBD1|TRBV6-5
CASSFEGAIDTQYF
TGTGCCAGCAGTTTCGAGGGGGCAATAGATACGCAGTATTTT
>-|TRBJ2-7|TRBD2|TRBV2
CASSELAGPEQYF
TGTGCCAGCAGTGAACTAGCGGGACCCGAGCAGTACTTC
>-|TRBJ2-1|TRBD2|TRBV4-1
CASSPGLAGVGEQFF
TGCGCCAGCAGCCCAGGACTAGCGGGAGTCGGGGAGCAGTTCTTC
>-|TRBJ2-3|TRBD2|TRBV7-3
CASSPRTSGSSDTQYF
TGTGCCAGCAGCCCAAGGACTAGCGGGAGCTCAGATACGCAGTATTTT
>few|TRBJ2-7|TRBD2|TRBV2
CASSEGLAETYEQYF
TGTGCCAGCAGTGAAGGACTAGCGGAGACCTACGAGCAGTACTTC
>few|TRBJ1-5|TRBD1|TRBV5-1
CASSSGQGSNQPQHF
TGCGCCAGCAGCTCGGGACAGGGAAGCAATCAGCCCCAGCATTTT
>-|TRBJ1-5|-|TRBV5-1
CASSVDSDNQPQHF
TGCGCCAGCAGCGTTGACAGTGACAATCAGCCCCAGCATTTT
>-|TRBJ1-3|-|TRBV7-6
CASSSLTGFGNTIYF
TGTGCCAGCAGCTCCTTGACGGGTTTCGGAAACACCATATATTTT
>-|TRBJ2-3|-|TRBV18
CVSSPTSFRGTDTQYF
TGTGTCAGCTCACCAACCTCTTTCCGGGGGACAGATACGCAGTATTTT
>-|TRBJ2-1|-|TRBV6-6
CASRESTGEQFF
TGTGCCAGCAGGGAATCTACGGGGGAGCAGTTCTTC
>-|TRBJ2-3|TRBD2|TRBV7-9
CASSTIGLAGKDTQYF
TGTGCCAGCAGTACTATAGGACTAGCGGGTAAAGATACGCAGTATTTT
>-|TRBJ1-5|-|TRBV5-1
CASSLGLDQGPQHF
TGCGCCAGCAGCTTGGGGCTGGACCAGGGGCCCCAGCATTTT
>-|TRBJ2-1|TRBD2|TRBV7-2
CASSLFDSGISYNEQFF
TGTGCCAGCAGCTTATTCGATAGCGGGATCTCCTACAATGAGCAGTTCTTC
>-|TRBJ1-5|TRBD1|TRBV2
CASSDPGGKQPQHF
TGTGCCAGCAGTGACCCAGGGGGAAAACAGCCCCAGCATTTT
>-|TRBJ2-7|-|TRBV11-2
CASSEGRLDYEQYF
TGTGCCAGCAGCGAGGGGAGGCTTGACTACGAGCAGTACTTC
>-|TRBJ2-7|TRBD2|TRBV5-1
CASRPGGPISHEQYF
TGCGCCAGCAGGCCGGGAGGGCCGATCTCCCACGAGCAGTACTTC
>once|TRBJ1-2|-|TRBV2
CASSLPGQLNYGYTF
TGTGCCAGCAGTCTTCCGGGACAACTCAACTATGGCTACACCTTC
>-|TRBJ1-1|-|TRBV6-1
CASQQGAEAFF
TGTGCCAGCCAACAGGGAGCTGAAGCTTTCTTT
>-|TRBJ2-7|-|TRBV7-8
CASSLTNRAQAF
TGTGCCAGCAGCTTAACAAACAGAGCTCAAGCTTTC
>-|TRBJ2-7|-|TRBV25-1
CASSSQSEGYEQYF
TGTGCCAGCAGTTCACAGTCGGAGGGTTACGAGCAGTACTTC
>-|TRBJ2-2|TRBD1|TRBV28
CASKPGQGAGELFF
TGTGCCAGTAAGCCGGGACAGGGGGCCGGGGAGCTGTTTTTT
>-|TRBJ1-1|TRBD1|TRBV7-9
CASSSPRDRALGNTEAFF
TGTGCCAGCAGCTCACCTCGGGACAGGGCTCTCGGAAACACTGAAGCTTTCTTT
>-|TRBJ2-2|-|TRBV30
CAWTPINTGELFF
TGTGCCTGGACCCCAATTAACACCGGGGAGCTGTTTTTT
>-|TRBJ2-3|-|TRBV7-6
CASSPGLDYTDTQYF
TGTGCCAGCAGCCCGGGACTCGACTACACAGATACGCAGTATTTT
>-|TRBJ2-7|TRBD1|TRBV19
CASTRTGDPYEQYF
TGTGCCAGTACCAGAACAGGGGACCCCTACGAGCAGTACTTC